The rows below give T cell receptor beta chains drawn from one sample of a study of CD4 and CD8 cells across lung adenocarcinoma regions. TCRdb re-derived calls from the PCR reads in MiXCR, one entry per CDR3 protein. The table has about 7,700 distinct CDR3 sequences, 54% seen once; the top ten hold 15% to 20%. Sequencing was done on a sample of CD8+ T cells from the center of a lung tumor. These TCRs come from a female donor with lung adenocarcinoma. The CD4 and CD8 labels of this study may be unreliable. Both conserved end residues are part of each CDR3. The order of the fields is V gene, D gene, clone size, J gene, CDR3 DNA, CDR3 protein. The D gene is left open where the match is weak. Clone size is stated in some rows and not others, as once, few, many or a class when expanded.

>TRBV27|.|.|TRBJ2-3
TGTGCCAGCAGTTTGGGACTCCTCAAAGAGACGCAGTACTTT
CASSLGLLKETQYF
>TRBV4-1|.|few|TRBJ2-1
TGCGCCAGCAGCCTCGGGGGATCCTACAATGAGCAGTTCTTC
CASSLGGSYNEQFF
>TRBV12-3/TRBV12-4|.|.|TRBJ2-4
TGTGCCGTCAGGGTGGGGGGAGCCGAAGACACGCAGTACTTC
CAVRVGGAEDTQYF
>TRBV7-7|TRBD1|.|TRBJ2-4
TGTGCTAGCAGCTTAGCCTCGGGAAGGACCGGGACAGGCCGATCTCGAGCCAAAGACACCCAGTACTTC
CASSLASGRTGTGRSRAKDTQYF
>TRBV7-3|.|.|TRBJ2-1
TGTGCGAGCAGCGTAGGCCGGAGCAAAGAGACCCAGTATTTC
CASSVGRSKETQYF
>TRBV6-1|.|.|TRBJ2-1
TGTGCCAGCAAGGCCGACAGGTCCTACGGGGAGCTGTTCTTT
CASKADRSYGELFF
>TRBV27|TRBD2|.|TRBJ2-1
TGTGCCAGCAGTTTTGGCAGGGATCTAGCGGGGGGCTCCTACAATGAGCAGTTCTTC
CASSFGRDLAGGSYNEQFF
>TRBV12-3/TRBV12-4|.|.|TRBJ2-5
TGTGCCAGCAAGGGTCCTGGGGAGACCCTGACCTTC
CASKGPGETLTF
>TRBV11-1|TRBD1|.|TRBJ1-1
TGTGCCAGCAGAAGATCCGGGACAGGGGGGAGCAACACTGAAGCTTTCTTT
CASRRSGTGGSNTEAFF
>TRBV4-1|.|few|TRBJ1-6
TGCGCCAGCAGCCATAACGGAGATAATTCACCCCTCCACTTT
CASSHNGDNSPLHF
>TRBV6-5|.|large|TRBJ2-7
TGTGCCAGCCGGACTCCCCGGGTTTCCTACGAGCAGTACTTC
CASRTPRVSYEQYF
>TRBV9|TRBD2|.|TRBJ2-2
TGTGCCAGCAGCCCCCGTGCTAGCGGGGGGGAGAACACCGGGGAGCTGTTTTTT
CASSPRASGGENTGELFF
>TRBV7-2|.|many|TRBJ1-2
TGTGCCAGCAGCACAGTCGGGGGTGGCTACACCTTC
CASSTVGGGYTF
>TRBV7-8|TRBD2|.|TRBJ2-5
TGTGCCAGCAGCTTAGCCTCTGGACTAGCGGGACCCGGGGCCAAGACCCAGACCTTC
CASSLASGLAGPGAKTQTF
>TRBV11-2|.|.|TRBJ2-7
.
CAAGFGGGAVDTQYF
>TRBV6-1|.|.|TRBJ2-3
TGTGCCAGCAGTGAGGGAGCGGGTGGCAAAGACACGCAGTATTTT
CASSEGAGGKDTQYF
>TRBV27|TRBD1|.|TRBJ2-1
TGTGCCAGCAGTTCTCCGGGACAGGGGTACGAGCAGTTCTTC
CASSSPGQGYEQFF
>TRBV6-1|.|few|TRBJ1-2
TGTGCCAGCACCTTGCAGGTGGGAGGCTATGGCTACACCTTC
CASTLQVGGYGYTF
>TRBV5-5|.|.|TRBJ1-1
TGTGCCAGCAGCTTGTTGTCAGGGGCTGAAGCTTTCTTT
CASSLLSGAEAFF
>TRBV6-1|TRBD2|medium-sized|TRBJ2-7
TGTGCCAGCAGTGAACCCCCTAGCGGGGCCTACGAGCAGTACTTC
CASSEPPSGAYEQYF
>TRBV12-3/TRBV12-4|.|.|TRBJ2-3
TGTGCGGGGAGTGGGGGCGGGGATCGAGATACGCAGTATTTT
CAGSGGGDRDTQYF
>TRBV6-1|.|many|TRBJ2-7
TGTGCCAGCAGTGAAGCCCGAAGGCGGTCCTACGAGCAGTACTTC
CASSEARRRSYEQYF
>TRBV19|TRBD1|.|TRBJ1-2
TGTGCCAGTATCCCCAACCCAGGGGGCCATGGCTACACCTTC
CASIPNPGGHGYTF
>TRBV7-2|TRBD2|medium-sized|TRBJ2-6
TGTGCCAGCAGCTTAGTCGGGGGGACTGGGGCCAACGTCCTGACTTTC
CASSLVGGTGANVLTF
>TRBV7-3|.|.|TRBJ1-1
TGTGCCAGCAGCTTAAACAGTTTCACTGAAGCTTTCTTT
CASSLNSFTEAFF
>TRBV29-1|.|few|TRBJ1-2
TGCAGCGTAGGGGACGGCTATGGCTACACCTTC
CSVGDGYGYTF
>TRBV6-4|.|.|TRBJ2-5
TGTGCCAGCGGGGCTAGAGGGGGACGGGAGCAAGAGACCCAGTACTTC
CASGARGGREQETQYF
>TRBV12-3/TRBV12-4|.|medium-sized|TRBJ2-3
TGTGCCAGCAGTTTGCACAGAAGCACAGATACGCAGTATTTT
CASSLHRSTDTQYF
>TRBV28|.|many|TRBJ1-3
TGTGCCAGCAGGCCTGGGGGAATTGGAAACACCATATATTTT
CASRPGGIGNTIYF
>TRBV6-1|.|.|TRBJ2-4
TGTGCGAGGAACCAGGGCCTTGACCAAAACACTCAGTACTTC
CARNQGLDQNTQYF
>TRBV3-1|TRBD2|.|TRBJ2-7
TGTGCCAGCAGCCAAAGTATGGGGACTAGTCGTGGGGAGCAGTACTTC
CASSQSMGTSRGEQYF
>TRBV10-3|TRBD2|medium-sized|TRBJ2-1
TGTGCCATCAGTGGGACTAGCGGGCACACCTACAATGAGCAGTTCTTC
CAISGTSGHTYNEQFF
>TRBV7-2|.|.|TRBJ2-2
TGTGCCAGGGGCTGTGCGACCACCGGGGAGCAGTTTTTT
CARGCATTGEQFF
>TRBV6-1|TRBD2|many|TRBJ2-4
TGTGCCAGCAACCAGGGACTAGCCAAAAACACCCAGTACTTC
CASNQGLAKNTQYF
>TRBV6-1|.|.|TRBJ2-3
TGCGCCTCGGGGCCCGGAGCCAAAGACACTCAGTATTTT
CASGPGAKDTQYF
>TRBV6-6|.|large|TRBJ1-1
TGTGCCAGCAGTTGGGCACCTTTAACTGAAGCTTTCTTT
CASSWAPLTEAFF
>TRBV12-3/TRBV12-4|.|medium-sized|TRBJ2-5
TGTGCCAGCAGGTTCGCGGGGGAGACCCAGTACTTC
CASRFAGETQYF
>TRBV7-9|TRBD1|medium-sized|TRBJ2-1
TGTGCCAGCAGCCTGGGACAGGGGGGGAATGAGCAGTTCTTC
CASSLGQGGNEQFF
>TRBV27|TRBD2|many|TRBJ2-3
TGTGCCAGCAGTCCGGGACTAGCGGGGTACACAGATACGCAGTATTTT
CASSPGLAGYTDTQYF
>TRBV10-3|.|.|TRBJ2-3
TGTGCCTCCACTACCGGGGCCACAGATACTCAGTATTTT
CASTTGATDTQYF
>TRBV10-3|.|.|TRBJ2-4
TGTGGCCTTGGAGCCAAAGACATGCAGTATTTC
CGLGAKDMQYF
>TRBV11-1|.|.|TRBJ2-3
TGTGCCAGGGGCTTATGGGGTCGAGGAGCAGATACGCAGTATTTT
CARGLWGRGADTQYF